This T cell receptor beta chain originates from a study of blood T cell repertoires in COVID-19 (dated by TCRdb to the early 2020s). Looking at the study overall: Samples from collaborators originated in the United States, Italy and Spain and spanned both the acute and convalescent phases of COVID-19. The prospective study material was composed of cDNA or gDNA derived from T cells, B-cell-depleted T cells, or PBMCs. Deeply sampled blood TCRbeta repertoires from subjects exposed to, actively infected with, or recovered from COVID-19 were included in the dataset. The repertoires were made available in a free public database intended to serve as a resource for research on the immune response to SARS-CoV-2. Samples came from the ongoing ImmuneRACE study (first 160 participants) plus 1,254 subjects from 6 global collaborators. Nearly every sample came with metadata listing a de-identified subject ID, COVID-19 status, age in years and sex. Where available, HLA class I and class II types were obtained from metadata supplied by the sample provider rather than from assay-based typing.

TCRbeta CDR3 regions were amplified from genomic DNA by means of the immunoSEQ Assay, a bias-controlled multiplex PCR. On the authors' methods: The number of nucleated cells in each sample was estimated by amplification of reference gene primers within the assay. To quantify the absolute abundance of each unique TCRbeta CDR3 rearrangement, sequence reads were collapsed and filtered. For each sample, productive Simpson clonality was calculated as the square root of Simpson's diversity index across productive rearrangements. TCRdb carries this immuneACCESS record with in-frame sequences only. Its versions omit some clonotypes, under half of them owing to an unresolved V gene in the studies checked, with the rest unexplained. The V and J calls and clone size were taken over from that table, and D and trimming were inferred from the DNA. The sample contains approximately 150,000 clones, around 79% of them found a single time. Jointly, the top ten make up around 8.7% of the sample.

CDR3 length: 15 amino acids, cysteine to phenylalanine. Solely the CDR3 DNA is kept, with 45 bases framed from the first base. V lost 1 base and J lost 5 bases; the stretch between them is 12 bases long. According to the germline V gene (reference sequence), CDR1 reads LGHDT and CDR2 reads YNNKEL. Each collaborating institution followed its own protocols to collect whole blood in K2EDTA tubes. Collaborator samples were shipped for TCRbeta analysis as frozen whole blood, isolated PBMCs, or DNA extracted from either sample type. In the case of this clone: Its target antigen remains unknown. Base qualities are not recorded, but no much larger clone differs from it by a single base.

Summary of the overall study and its limitations: Clinical and demographic metadata were provided uncurated, with the amount varying by source and participant.

The sequenced material came from peripheral blood. The rearranged chain carries TRBV3-1 (or the pseudogene TRBV3-2) and TRBJ1-5, with the D gene uncertain. The clonotype originates from a man over 45 with active or convalescent COVID-19. The DNA sequence reads TGTGCCAGCAGCCAAGTGGCGGGCGATGATCAGCCCCAGCATTTT. Translated, this gives CASSQVAGDDQPQHF.